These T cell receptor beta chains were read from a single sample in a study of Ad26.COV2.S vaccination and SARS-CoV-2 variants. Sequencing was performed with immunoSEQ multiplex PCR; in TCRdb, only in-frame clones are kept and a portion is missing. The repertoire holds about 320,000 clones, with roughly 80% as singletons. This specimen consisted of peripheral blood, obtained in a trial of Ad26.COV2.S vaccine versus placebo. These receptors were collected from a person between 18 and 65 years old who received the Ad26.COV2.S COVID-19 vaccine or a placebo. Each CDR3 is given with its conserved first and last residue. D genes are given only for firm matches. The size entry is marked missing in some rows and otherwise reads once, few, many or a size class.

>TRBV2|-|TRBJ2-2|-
TGTGCCAGCAGTGGACAAAGCGGCGGGGAGCTGTTTTTT
CASSGQSGGELFF
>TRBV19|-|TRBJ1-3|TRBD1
TGTGCCAGTACGACAGGGAAGGGAAACACCATATATTTT
CASTTGKGNTIYF
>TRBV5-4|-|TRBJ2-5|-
TGTGCCAGCAGCCGGCGGGGGACAGACCAAGAGACCCAGTACTTC
CASSRRGTDQETQYF
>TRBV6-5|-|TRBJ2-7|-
TGTGCCAGCAGTTACTTGGATGAGCGGTACTTC
CASSYLDERYF
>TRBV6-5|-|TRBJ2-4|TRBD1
TGTGCCAGCTTATGGACAGGGATGCAAAACATTCAGTACTTC
CASLWTGMQNIQYF
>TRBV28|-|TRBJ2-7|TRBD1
TGTGCCAGCAGACAACCCGGGACAGGGGGCGTGAGGTCCTACGAGCAGTACTTC
CASRQPGTGGVRSYEQYF
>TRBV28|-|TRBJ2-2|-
TGTGCCAGCACCGATCCAAACACCGGGGAGCTGTTTTTT
CASTDPNTGELFF
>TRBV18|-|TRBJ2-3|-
TGTGCCAGCTCACTCTGGGCTGTTAACACAGATACGCAGTATTTT
CASSLWAVNTDTQYF
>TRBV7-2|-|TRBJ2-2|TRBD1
TGTGCCAGCAGATATACAGGGGGCAGTACCGGGGAGCTGTTTTTT
CASRYTGGSTGELFF
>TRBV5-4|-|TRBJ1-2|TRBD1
TGTGCCAGCAGCAGTGGGACAGCCAACTATGGCTACACCTTC
CASSSGTANYGYTF
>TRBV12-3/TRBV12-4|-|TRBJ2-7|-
TGTGCCAGCAGTCCAGGGGCCTACGAGCAGTACTTC
CASSPGAYEQYF
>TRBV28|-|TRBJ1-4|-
TGTGCCAGCACCGAAACCGGGCCAAGAGATGGAAAACTGTTTTTT
CASTETGPRDGKLFF
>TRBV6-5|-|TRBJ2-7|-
TGTGCCAGCAGTTACGAGGGGTACGAGCAGTACTTC
CASSYEGYEQYF
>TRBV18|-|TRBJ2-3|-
TGTGCCAGCTCAAGGACAGAGGGTCGCACAGATACGCAGTATTTT
CASSRTEGRTDTQYF
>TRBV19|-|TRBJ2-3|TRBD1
TGTGCCAGTAGTAGGGACAGGCGAACAGATACGCAGTATTTT
CASSRDRRTDTQYF
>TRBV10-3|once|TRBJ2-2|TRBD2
TGTGCCACCTCCGGGACTAGCGGGGCAGGCGGGGAGCTGTTTTTT
CATSGTSGAGGELFF
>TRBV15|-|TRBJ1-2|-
TGTGCCACCAGCAGAGATCTTTATGGCTACACCTTC
CATSRDLYGYTF
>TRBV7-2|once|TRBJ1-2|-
TGTGCCAGCAGCTTGACTACAGGGACTGGGAGCTACACCTTC
CASSLTTGTGSYTF
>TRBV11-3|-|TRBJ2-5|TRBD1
TGTGCCAGCAGCCCGAGCAGGGGGAGAGAGACCCAGTACTTC
CASSPSRGRETQYF
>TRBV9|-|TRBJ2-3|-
TGTGCCAGCAGCGCGATCGGGGTTCCTAGCACAGATACGCAGTATTTT
CASSAIGVPSTDTQYF
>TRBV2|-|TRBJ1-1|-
TGTGCCAGTTATACCGTGCGGGGTTCCACTGAAGCTTTCTTT
CASYTVRGSTEAFF
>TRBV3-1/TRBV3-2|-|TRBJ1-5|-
TGTGCCAGCAGCCCCGGCCTCGATCAGCCCCAGCATTTT
CASSPGLDQPQHF
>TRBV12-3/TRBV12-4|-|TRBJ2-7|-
TGTGCCAGCAGCACGCCTGGGGAGCAGTACTTC
CASSTPGEQYF
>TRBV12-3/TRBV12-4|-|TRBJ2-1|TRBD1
TGTGCCAGCAGCAAACAGGGGGGTGAGCAGTTCTTC
CASSKQGGEQFF
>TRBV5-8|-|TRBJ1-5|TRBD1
TGTGCCAGCAGCTTGGGAGAGGACAGGGGTAATCAGCCCCAGCATTTT
CASSLGEDRGNQPQHF
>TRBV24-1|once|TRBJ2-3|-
TGTGCCACCAGTTGGGCTTCCACAGATACGCAGTATTTT
CATSWASTDTQYF
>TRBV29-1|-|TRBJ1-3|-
TGCAGCGTTGTGTGGTCTGGAAACACCATATATTTT
CSVVWSGNTIYF
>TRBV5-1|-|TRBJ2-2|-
TGCGCCAGCAGCCCGAATCCGGGGAACACCGGGGAGCTGTTTTTT
CASSPNPGNTGELFF
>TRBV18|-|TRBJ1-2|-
TGTGCCAGCTCAGGGACGGACTATGGCTACACCTTC
CASSGTDYGYTF
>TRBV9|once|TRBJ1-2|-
TGTGCCAGCAGCGTAAGTCTGGAGTATGGCTACACCTTC
CASSVSLEYGYTF
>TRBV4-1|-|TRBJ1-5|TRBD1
TGCGCCAGCAGCCAAGAGCCCCCACAGGGGACTCAGCCCCAGCATTTT
CASSQEPPQGTQPQHF
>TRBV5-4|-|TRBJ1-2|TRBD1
TGTGCCAGCAGCTTGGGGACAGGCTATGGCTACACCTTC
CASSLGTGYGYTF
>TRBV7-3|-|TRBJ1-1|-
TGTGCCAGCAGAAGACAGCTTAACACTGAAGCTTTCTTT
CASRRQLNTEAFF
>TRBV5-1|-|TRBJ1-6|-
TGCGCCAGCAGCTCGGGTGGCCCCCAGACACCCCTCCACTTT
CASSSGGPQTPLHF
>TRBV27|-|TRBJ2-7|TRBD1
TGTGCCAGCAGGGGGAGGACAGGGTTTAAGCAGTACTTC
CASRGRTGFKQYF
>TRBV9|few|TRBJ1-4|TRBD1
TGTGCCAGCAGCGCACAGGGGCGAAATTCTGAAAAACTGTTTTTT
CASSAQGRNSEKLFF
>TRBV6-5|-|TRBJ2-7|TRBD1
TGTGCCAGCAGTTTGACAGGGAGCTACGAGCAGTACTTC
CASSLTGSYEQYF
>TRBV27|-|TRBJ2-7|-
TGTGCCAGCAGTTCAGTCAGAAACCCAGCCTCGAAATTTTACGAGCAGTACTTC
CASSSVRNPASKFYEQYF
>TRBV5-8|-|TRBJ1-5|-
TGTGCCAGCAGCGCCGGGACACTTAGCAATCAGCCCCAGCATTTT
CASSAGTLSNQPQHF
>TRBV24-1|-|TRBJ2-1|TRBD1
TGTGCCACCAGCACCGGGACAGAGGACAATGAGCAGTTCTTC
CATSTGTEDNEQFF
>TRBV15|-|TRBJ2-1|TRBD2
TGTGCCACCAGCAGAGTACTAGCGGGGGGCAATGAGCAGTTCTTC
CATSRVLAGGNEQFF
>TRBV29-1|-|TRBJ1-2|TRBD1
TGCAGCGTCGTTGTTCCGGGACAGGGAGGATATGGCTACACCTTC
CSVVVPGQGGYGYTF